This T cell receptor (beta chain) originates from a study of CD8+ T cells in alopecia areata (dated by TCRdb to 2016 to 2018). Regarding the research as a whole: The treated patients took part in an open-label pilot trial in which moderate-to-severe alopecia areata was treated with oral tofacitinib at 5 to 10 mg twice daily. Human TCRbeta sequencing covered scalp tissue and sorted CD4+ and CD8+ peripheral blood T cells from patchy and totalis/universalis alopecia areata patients and healthy controls. immunoSEQ multiplex PCR using 35 Vbeta forward primers and 13 Jbeta reverse primers was used to amplify TCRbeta CDR3 regions. For the treated patients, the SALT score, which quantifies what percentage of scalp surface area is affected, served as the measure of disease severity. Scalp clonality was compared across normal scalp (n=4), patchy alopecia areata scalp (n=8), and alopecia totalis/universalis scalp (n=8). Tofacitinib was administered for 6 to 18 months, and 6 months of follow-up off drug were then conducted to assess delayed response and recurrence. The RNA source kit depended on sample type: the PAXgene miRNA kit for fixed scalp, the miRNeasy kit for PBMCs, and the RNeasy kit for mouse skin. To study T cell clonal expansion in alopecia areata, the researchers applied high-throughput TCRbeta sequencing to both the C3H/HeJ mouse model and human patients. Biopsies were taken from tofacitinib-treated patients at baseline and at 4 and 24 weeks of treatment, and a later scalp biopsy was taken in several of the tofacitinib-treated patients. Results and caveats for the whole study, not just this receptor: Compared with mice, TCR sequences shared between patients were less clear, possibly partly because of HLA diversity across the patient population. Unlike mouse skin, where gammadelta T cells dominate, normal human skin contains resident alphabeta T cells that get sequenced too, which complicates analysis of the scalp TCR repertoire. Because the treated cohort was small and had only one nonresponder, larger studies are needed to examine links between baseline CD8+ expansion and response. Compared with normal scalp, lesional scalp, particularly in alopecia totalis/universalis, had higher clonality and more expanded CD8+ clones, which suggests antigenic drive. Many expanded lesional clones persisted in scalp and blood during tofacitinib treatment, which may partly explain relapse after stopping treatment. Tofacitinib significantly lowered scalp clonality and the number of expanded CD8+ clones among the top 100 scalp clones.

This clone was picked up a small number of times. The specificity of this receptor is unknown. No base quality values were provided; no much bigger clone lies one nucleotide off. The sample's time point label, in plain terms: around 29 days on oral tofacitinib. This sample's treatment or condition label indicates: oral pan-JAK inhibitor, 5-10 mg twice daily. Lesional scalp punch biopsies and peripheral blood were collected from alopecia areata patients. PBMCs were isolated by density centrifugation and stained for CD3, CD4 and CD8, and CD4+ and CD8+ T cells were sorted on a FACSAria. From the cysteine up to the phenylalanine, the CDR3 has a length of 11 residues. Just the 33-base CDR3 DNA is kept, in frame starting at base 1. CDR1 and CDR2 were assigned from the germline V gene (reference sequence) as GTSNPN and SVGIG. Trimming costs V 2 bases and J 4 bases, and their ends lie 2 bases apart. The library was produced with the immunoSEQ multiplex PCR assay. To provide template for TCR sequencing, every sample had RNA extracted and reverse transcribed into cDNA. SuperScript III was used for first-strand cDNA synthesis, primed with a 2:1 mix of oligo-dT and random hexamers. Amplification bias was assessed with a synthetic immune receptor repertoire, and residual bias was removed computationally. The authors' pipeline ran thus. Raw reads were preprocessed to remove errors, and CDR3 was defined according to IMGT conventions as the region from the conserved cysteine to phenylalanine. Clonality was computed by normalizing Shannon entropy by log2 of the number of productive unique TCRs and subtracting the result from 1. Whether each scalp clone was CD4 or CD8 was inferred by checking scalp TCRbeta sequences against the CD4 and CD8 repertoires from sorted blood. TCRdb retrieved this table from immuneACCESS and kept in-frame rearrangements only. Not all clones are present; in checked studies, unresolved V genes account for under half, and no reason is known for the remainder. That table is the source of V, J and clone size, and D and trimming were worked out from the DNA. Within this sample are about 120,000 clones, with about 50% of them counted one time only. Approximately 0.46% of the sample lies in the top ten.

The rearrangement joined TRBV30 to TRBJ1-4, with the identity of the D gene unclear. The clonotype was recovered from a human donor with alopecia areata. Material: CD4+ T cells sorted from blood, obtained at week 4, from a patient treated with tofacitinib. The CDR3 has the sequence CAWSSNEKLFF. The DNA sequence is given as TGTGCCTGGAGTAGTAATGAAAAACTGTTTTTT. Reference TRBV30 and TRBJ1-4 genes cover what lies past the CDR3, so the full variable domain is SQTIHQWPATLVQPVGSPLSLECTVEGTSNPNLYWYRQAAGRGLQLLFYSVGIGQISSEVPQNLSASRPQDRQFILSSKKLLLSDSGFYLCAWSSNEKLFFGSGTQLSVL.